These T cell receptor beta chains were read from a single sample in a study of cytomegalovirus exposure and HLA in healthy donors. TCRdb's copy holds only in-frame clones and misses some; the assay was immunoSEQ multiplex PCR. The sample includes approximately 130,000 clones, around 77% of them seen just once. Sample: PBMCs. These receptors all stem from a man aged 50-60 years in good health and CMV-seronegative. The CDR3 runs from the conserved cysteine through the conserved F or W. A D gene is named only where the DNA matches it firmly. Expanded clones get a size class; other rows say once, few or many, or leave the size out.

TRBV6-5,few,TRBJ1-3,TRBD1,CASSYGTASGNTIYF,TGTGCCAGCAGTTACGGGACAGCTAGTGGAAACACCATATATTTT
TRBV28,.,TRBJ2-3,TRBD2,CASSPTSGASTDTQYF,TGTGCCAGCAGCCCGACTAGCGGGGCTAGCACAGATACGCAGTATTTT
TRBV6-1,once,TRBJ1-5,.,CASSEVGGRQPQHF,TGTGCCAGCAGTGAAGTGGGGGGGAGGCAGCCCCAGCATTTT
TRBV27,.,TRBJ2-1,TRBD2,CASSPIAGGVYNEQFF,TGTGCCAGCAGTCCCATAGCGGGAGGGGTCTACAATGAGCAGTTCTTC
TRBV10-3,.,TRBJ2-2,.,CAISDRLVTGELFF,TGTGCCATCAGTGACAGACTGGTGACTGGGGAGCTGTTTTTT
TRBV29-1,few,TRBJ1-1,.,CSVEGGGGTEAFF,TGCAGCGTTGAAGGGGGAGGGGGGACCGAAGCTTTCTTT
TRBV10-3,.,TRBJ1-1,.,CVGKSEGGTEAFF,TGTGTCGGGAAGAGCGAAGGGGGCACTGAAGCTTTCTTT
TRBV27,.,TRBJ1-2,.,CASSGTGKVGYGYTF,TGTGCCAGCAGCGGTACAGGGAAGGTTGGCTATGGCTACACCTTC
TRBV28,.,TRBJ2-2,.,CASRSVGELFF,TGTGCCAGCAGAAGCGTCGGGGAGCTGTTTTTT
TRBV7-9,few,TRBJ2-1,.,CASSLYVNEQFF,TGTGCCAGCAGCTTATATGTTAATGAGCAGTTCTTC
TRBV10-3,few,TRBJ2-2,TRBD2,CAIREREEAGELFF,TGTGCCATCCGGGAGCGGGAGGAAGCCGGGGAGCTGTTTTTT
TRBV7-2,.,TRBJ1-5,.,CASSPQGDQPQHF,TGTGCCAGCAGCCCACAGGGAGATCAGCCCCAGCATTTT
TRBV5-5,.,TRBJ1-1,.,CASSFRSVQWISALNTEAFF,TGTGCCAGCAGCTTTCGGTCGGTACAGTGGATTTCAGCCTTGAACACTGAAGCTTTCTTT
TRBV5-4,.,TRBJ2-1,.,CASSYAGNEQFF,TGTGCCAGCAGCTACGCAGGGAATGAGCAGTTCTTC
TRBV28,.,TRBJ2-1,.,CASSFALVDNEQFF,TGTGCCAGCAGTTTTGCCCTAGTAGACAATGAGCAGTTCTTC
TRBV5-4,.,TRBJ2-2,TRBD2,CASSPTGLAGHGGELFF,TGTGCCAGCAGCCCGACAGGACTAGCGGGTCACGGCGGGGAGCTGTTTTTT
TRBV5-1,.,TRBJ2-3,TRBD2,CASSPGLAGGTDTQYF,TGCGCCAGCAGCCCAGGACTAGCGGGAGGCACAGATACGCAGTATTTT
TRBV25-1,.,TRBJ2-3,TRBD2,CASSEGRLAGSTDTQYF,TGTGCCAGCAGTGAGGGTAGACTAGCGGGGAGCACAGATACGCAGTATTTT
TRBV5-1,.,TRBJ2-3,TRBD2,CASKSPGLAGGTDTQYF,TGCGCCAGCAAGAGTCCGGGACTAGCGGGAGGAACAGATACGCAGTATTTT
TRBV19,once,TRBJ1-2,TRBD1,CASSKGTGGDYGYTF,TGTGCCAGTAGTAAGGGGACAGGGGGCGACTATGGCTACACCTTC
TRBV6-4,.,TRBJ2-2,TRBD2,CASSDSTSGSRGYGTGELFF,TGTGCCAGCAGTGACTCGACTAGCGGGAGTAGGGGATACGGAACCGGGGAGCTGTTTTTT
TRBV21-1,.,TRBJ2-5,.,CASITVEETQYF,TGTGCCAGCATCACAGTTGAAGAGACCCAGTACTTC
TRBV28,.,TRBJ2-3,TRBD2,CASSPSGEGLADTQYF,TGTGCCAGCAGTCCCAGTGGGGAGGGGTTGGCGGATACGCAGTATTTT
TRBV7-9,few,TRBJ1-2,.,CASSLALTGNGYTF,TGTGCCAGCAGCTTAGCGTTGACAGGAAATGGCTACACCTTC
TRBV11-2,.,TRBJ2-1,TRBD2,CASSLGGTSGRLGYNEQFF,TGTGCCAGCAGCTTAGGAGGGACTAGCGGGAGACTTGGGTACAATGAGCAGTTCTTC
TRBV27,.,TRBJ2-2,TRBD1,CASSLTRGHTGELFF,TGTGCCAGCAGTTTAACCAGGGGGCATACCGGGGAGCTGTTTTTT
TRBV6-5,once,TRBJ2-7,.,CASSSAGTPAYEQYF,TGTGCCAGCAGTTCGGCCGGGACACCAGCCTACGAGCAGTACTTC
TRBV19,.,TRBJ2-6,.,CASAGAGANVLTF,TGTGCCAGTGCAGGGGCTGGGGCCAACGTCCTGACTTTC
TRBV5-1,.,TRBJ2-5,.,CASSSRGETQYF,TGCGCCAGCAGTTCGAGGGGGGAGACCCAGTACTTC
TRBV5-8,.,TRBJ2-1,.,CASSFVLTASGEQFF,TGTGCCAGCAGCTTTGTCCTGACAGCCTCTGGTGAGCAGTTCTTC
TRBV9,.,TRBJ2-2,.,CASSVAGAFGGELFF,TGTGCCAGCAGCGTAGCTGGAGCGTTCGGCGGGGAGCTGTTTTTT
TRBV27,.,TRBJ2-7,.,CASSSFGYEQYF,TGTGCCAGCAGTTCTTTCGGCTACGAGCAGTACTTC
TRBV4-1,.,TRBJ2-2,TRBD2,CASRGGRPRGATGELFF,TGCGCCAGCAGGGGCGGGAGGCCCCGAGGGGCCACCGGGGAGCTGTTTTTT
TRBV19,.,TRBJ1-5,.,CASTPGGLRNQPQHF,TGTGCCAGTACCCCGGGGGGGTTAAGAAATCAGCCCCAGCATTTT
TRBV5-1,.,TRBJ2-3,TRBD2,CASSAGTSGTTDTQYF,TGCGCCAGCAGCGCGGGGACTAGCGGGACCACAGATACGCAGTATTTT
TRBV6-1,.,TRBJ1-5,.,CASSAAGDSNQPQHF,TGTGCCAGCAGTGCGGCAGGGGATAGCAATCAGCCCCAGCATTTT
TRBV10-3,many,TRBJ2-5,TRBD1,CAISPGQGETQYF,TGTGCCATCAGTCCGGGACAGGGAGAGACCCAGTACTTC
TRBV7-2,.,TRBJ2-7,TRBD1,CASSHGQGPLF,TGTGCCAGCAGCCACGGACAGGGGCCTCTTTTC
TRBV5-8,.,TRBJ2-3,.,CASSSPFSSTDTQYF,TGTGCCAGCAGCTCCCCCTTTAGTAGCACAGATACGCAGTATTTT
TRBV28,.,TRBJ2-7,TRBD2,CASSPSGRETYF,TGTGCCAGCAGCCCCTCGGGGCGGGAGACGTACTTC
TRBV7-9,.,TRBJ1-3,.,CASSDSGQPGNTIYF,TGTGCCAGCAGCGACTCCGGACAGCCTGGAAACACCATATATTTT
TRBV27,.,TRBJ2-2,.,CASRIAGTTNTGELFF,TGTGCCAGCAGAATTGCCGGGACAACGAACACCGGGGAGCTGTTTTTT
TRBV28,few,TRBJ2-1,TRBD2,CASLSGIPYNEQFF,TGTGCCAGTCTTAGCGGGATTCCTTACAATGAGCAGTTCTTC
TRBV11-2,.,TRBJ2-2,.,CASSFLGPGELFF,TGTGCCAGCAGCTTCCTGGGCCCCGGGGAGCTGTTTTTT
TRBV6-6,.,TRBJ2-7,.,CASSSTSSYEQYF,TGTGCCAGCAGTTCCACGTCCAGCTACGAGCAGTACTTC
TRBV2,.,TRBJ2-3,TRBD2,CASSASGRGDTQYF,TGTGCCAGCAGTGCTAGCGGGAGAGGGGATACGCAGTATTTT
TRBV7-9,.,TRBJ1-6,.,CASSLVDTNNSPLHF,TGTGCCAGCAGCTTAGTTGACACCAATAATTCACCCCTCCACTTT
TRBV27,.,TRBJ2-6,.,CASKSSGANVLTF,TGTGCCAGTAAATCTTCTGGGGCCAACGTCCTGACTTTC
TRBV28,.,TRBJ1-2,.,CASREGGGGYTF,TGTGCCAGCAGGGAGGGAGGCGGTGGCTACACCTTC
TRBV25-1,.,TRBJ2-3,TRBD2,CASKLAGTDTQYF,TGTGCCAGCAAACTAGCGGGGACAGATACGCAGTATTTT
TRBV30,.,TRBJ1-3,.,CAWSVEWRNSGNTIYF,TGTGCCTGGAGTGTAGAATGGCGGAACTCTGGAAACACCATATATTTT
TRBV7-2,.,TRBJ2-1,TRBD2,CASSRNPGTSGYNEQFF,TGTGCCAGCAGCCGAAACCCCGGGACTAGCGGTTACAATGAGCAGTTCTTC
TRBV10-2,.,TRBJ2-7,TRBD2,CASSESTSGRAYEQYF,TGCGCCAGCAGTGAGTCGACTAGCGGGAGGGCCTACGAGCAGTACTTC
TRBV5-8,.,TRBJ2-7,.,CASSFGQPGGYEQYF,TGTGCCAGCAGCTTCGGACAGCCGGGCGGTTACGAGCAGTACTTC
TRBV11-2,.,TRBJ2-5,TRBD2,CASSSSGLAGYF,TGTGCCAGCAGCTCCTCAGGACTAGCGGGTTACTTC